The 11 T cell receptor beta chains below were found in one sample sequenced in a study of blood T cell repertoires in COVID-19. Sequencing was performed with immunoSEQ multiplex PCR; in TCRdb, only in-frame clones are kept and a portion is missing. The sample consists of approximately 150,000 clones, around 83% of them appearing once. The sequenced sample was peripheral blood. These receptors were obtained from a woman in her 70s who had recovered from COVID-19.

The genes are TRBV19 and TRBJ2-7, with D possibly TRBD2 on 5 matching bases. Germline CDR1 LNHDA, CDR2 SQIVND (reference sequence). The CDR3 is 15 residues long. V gave up 3 bases and J gave up 9 bases, with 21 bases separating them. CDR3 loop: CASSIGGLGGGGQYF. As DNA, the CDR3 is TGTGCCAGTAGTATCGGCGGACTCGGAGGTGGCGGGCAGTACTTC.

This chain links TRBV25-1 with TRBJ1-2; D is unresolved. Germline lookup yields CDR1 MGHDK and CDR2 SYGVNS. V lost 4 bases and J lost 4, with 13 bases in between. CDR3 length: 14 residues. The CDR3 DNA is TGTGCCAGCAGTGGGGCACCGATTACCTATGGCTACACCTTC. The encoded protein is CASSGAPITYGYTF.

The V gene is TRBV5-5, the J gene TRBJ1-1; D remains ambiguous. The ends were cut back, 4 bases at V and 6 bases at J, with 22 bases in the middle. The V gene's germline CDR1 is SGHKS and CDR2 YYEKEE (reference sequence). The CDR3 is 16 amino acids. The CDR3 DNA reads TGTGCCAGCAGCCACCAGGCAGGTCGGGGAGGGCCTGAAGCTTTCTTT. It yields the protein CASSHQAGRGGPEAFF.

The chain joins TRBV5-1 to TRBJ1-5, with 7 bases fitting TRBD1. Germline V lookup: CDR1 SGHRS, CDR2 YFSETQ. This CDR3 is 14 amino acids long. With 3 bases clipped from V and 2 bases from J, the junction kept 2 bases outside the gene matches. The DNA for the CDR3 is TGCGCCAGCAGCTCTACAGGGGGCAATCAGCCCCAGCATTTT. The encoded protein is CASSSTGGNQPQHF.

This clone was found a few times. V is TRBV18 and J is TRBJ1-1; the D gene is possibly TRBD1 (5 bases). The CDR3 contains 16 residues. The V gene lost 6 bases and the J gene lost 4 bases, with 21 bases spanning the gap. In germline, CDR1 is KGHSH, CDR2 LQKENI. The CDR3 reads CASSSGTPKTRTEAFF. CDR3 DNA: TGTGCCAGCTCGTCCGGGACTCCGAAGACCCGCACTGAAGCTTTCTTT.

The V gene is TRBV7-3, the J gene TRBJ2-2, with TRBD2 identical over 8 bases. There are 16 residues in the CDR3. Germline V gene lookup returns CDR1 SGHTA and CDR2 FQGTGA. V was pared by 5 bases and J by 5 bases, with 10 bases of the junction left unmatched. The CDR3 loop is CASSRRGARGTGELFF. In nucleotides, the CDR3 is TGTGCCAGCAGCCGGCGGGGGGCGCGGGGAACCGGGGAGCTGTTTTTT.

The rearrangement uses TRBV6-2 or TRBV6-3 and TRBJ2-5; TRBD2 matches at 7 bases. The germline gives CDR1 MNHEY, CDR2 SVGEGT. J lost 5 bases, V lost 6 bases, and 3 bases had no gene match. The CDR3 is made up of 12 amino acids. The CDR3 region is CASSRGEETQYF. The CDR3 nucleotides are TGTGCCAGCAGCCGGGGGGAGGAGACCCAGTACTTC.

This chain joins TRBV3-1 (or the pseudogene TRBV3-2) and TRBJ1-5; the match to TRBD1 covers 8 bases. Germline V CDR1 and CDR2: LGHDT, YNNKEL (reference sequence). Trimming cost V 4 bases and J 3 bases; bases outside gene matches: 5. The CDR3 has 15 amino acids. CDR3 nucleotide sequence: TGTGCCAGCAGCCTCCGACAGGGGTACAATCAGCCCCAGCATTTT. Translating it yields CASSLRQGYNQPQHF.

This clone was picked up a small number of times. This sequence joins TRBV6-5 and TRBJ1-5, with D tentatively TRBD1 (6 bases). This CDR3 region has 14 residues. V lost 6 bases and J 3 bases, leaving 12 bases between the germline ends. The germline CDR1 and CDR2 sequences are MNHEY and SVGAGI. CDR3 DNA sequence: TGTGCCAGCAGCGCGGGGGCGGCCAATCAGCCCCAGCATTTT. Its translation: CASSAGAANQPQHF.

This rearrangement joins TRBV10-3 to TRBJ2-1; TRBD1 aligns across 8 bases. Germline V CDR1 and CDR2: ENHRY, SYGVKD. The CDR3 runs to 12 residues. V shed 11 bases and J 5 bases; nucleotides not matched to a gene: 5. CDR3 coding DNA: TGTGCCCACGGACAGGGAGACAATGAGCAGTTCTTC. Encoded protein: CAHGQGDNEQFF.

The table lists this clone with a few counts. The chain has TRBV15 and TRBJ2-1; 9 nucleotides match TRBD2. Germline V CDR1 and CDR2: LNHNV, YYDKDF (reference sequence). The CDR3 length is 17 residues. Unmatched junction bases numbered 7, after V lost 0 bases and J lost 4 bases. The CDR3 here is CATSREGSGSFYNEQFF. The CDR3 nucleotides read TGTGCCACCAGCAGAGAAGGTAGCGGGAGTTTTTACAATGAGCAGTTCTTC.